A single sample gave rise to the 21 T cell receptor beta chains below, sequenced in a study of cytomegalovirus exposure and HLA in healthy donors (dated by TCRdb to 2015 to 2018). Libraries were built with the immunoSEQ multiplex PCR assay. For the multiplex PCR, a mixture combining 60 forward primers for TCR Vbeta segments and 13 reverse primers for TCR Jbeta segments was used. TCRdb limited this immuneACCESS table to in-frame rearrangements with V and J called. A share of clones is missing; checked studies link under half to unresolved V genes, and the rest is unexplained. The sample data list over 150,000 clones, and roughly 82% of these were observed just once. The ten largest make up roughly 10% of the sample. The specimen sequenced was PBMCs. Every receptor here comes from a man between 50 and 59 years old in good health and CMV-seropositive.

Comment on this clone: The same CDR3 arises from other DNA sequences in this sample as well. V and J are TRBV7-2 and TRBJ2-2; TRBD2 matches at 7 bases. The trim removed 0 bases at V and 0 bases at J, leaving 1 base unmatched. The CDR3 length is 16 residues. Germline assignment: CDR1 SGHTA and CDR2 FQGNSA. The CDR3 is CASSLAGGANTGELFF. As DNA, the CDR3 is TGTGCCAGCAGCTTAGCGGGGGGGGCGAACACCGGGGAGCTGTTTTTT.

CDR3: CASRRGGYDSSEQFF. CDR3 nucleotide sequence: TGTGCCAGTCGACGGGGAGGGTATGATTCTAGTGAGCAGTTCTTC. The gene calls are TRBV19 and TRBJ2-1; the match to TRBD2 covers 7 bases. This CDR3 is built from 15 residues. Germline assignment: CDR1 LNHDA and CDR2 SQIVND (reference sequence). The V and J ends lost 8 bases and 9 bases, in that order; junction bases with no gene match: 16.

V gene TRBV7-2 combines with J gene TRBJ2-7; the match to TRBD2 covers 12 bases. In germline, CDR1 is SGHTA, CDR2 FQGNSA. With 5 bases clipped from V and 3 bases from J, the junction kept 5 bases outside the gene matches. This CDR3 comprises 15 residues. The CDR3 bases are TGTGCCAGCAGCGAACGGACTAGCGGGAACTACGAGCAGTACTTC. It translates to CASSERTSGNYEQYF.

The CDR3 sequence is CAWSKGAGRTDTQYF. In DNA form, the CDR3 reads TGTGCCTGGAGTAAGGGTGCTGGGAGGACAGATACGCAGTATTTT. The gene calls are TRBV30 and TRBJ2-3; a weak D match, TRBD2 (6 bases). CDR3 length: 15 amino acids. The germline gives CDR1 GTSNPN, CDR2 SVGIG (reference sequence). The V end lost 2 bases, the J end lost 3 bases, and 15 bases lay between the germline ends.

The CDR3 DNA reads as TGTGCCATCAGTGAGTCGGGGCGGGGGGGCCAAAATACGCAGTATTTT. This sequence encodes CAISESGRGGQNTQYF. J is TRBJ2-3 and V is TRBV10-3, with 9 bases fitting TRBD2. This CDR3 spans 16 amino acids. Unmatched junction bases numbered 8, after V lost 0 bases and J lost 7 bases. Germline V gives CDR1 ENHRY, CDR2 SYGVKD.

V is TRBV14 and J is TRBJ2-6, with D perhaps matching TRBD2 (6 bases). The ends were cut back, 5 bases at V and 2 bases at J, with 13 bases in the middle. The CDR3 loop spans 16 amino acids. Germline V gives CDR1 SGHDN, CDR2 FVKESK. The CDR3 here is CASSNQRAPGANVLTF. In nucleotides, the CDR3 is TGTGCCAGCAGCAACCAGCGGGCCCCTGGGGCCAACGTCCTGACTTTC.

The chain recombines TRBV7-2 with TRBJ2-2; 9 nucleotides align to TRBD1. The CDR3 contains 15 residues. J lost 5 bases, V lost 5 bases, and 6 bases had no gene match. The germline CDR1 and CDR2 sequences are SGHTA and FQGNSA. CDR3 in DNA: TGTGCCAGCAGCACGGGACAGGGTGGGACCGGGGAGCTGTTTTTT. Translation gives CASSTGQGGTGELFF.

The chain uses TRBV19 and TRBJ2-3; 8 nucleotides match TRBD2. Germline V gene data show CDR1 as LNHDA and CDR2 as SQIVND (reference sequence). The CDR3 sequence is 16 residues long. Trimming at V came to 3 bases and at J to 2 bases, leaving 7 bases not matched to a gene. The CDR3 reads CASSIAAGATTDTQYF. CDR3 bases: TGTGCCAGTAGTATTGCAGCGGGAGCCACCACAGATACGCAGTATTTT.

This clone was recorded once. The gene calls are TRBV4-2 and TRBJ1-5; D unclear. Trimming left V 0 bases short and J 9 bases short, with 12 bases between. Germline V lookup: CDR1 LGHNA, CDR2 YNFKEQ. The CDR3 spans 14 residues. CDR3 amino acids: CASSQDGEAAPQHF. The CDR3, as DNA: TGTGCCAGCAGCCAAGATGGGGAGGCAGCGCCCCAGCATTTT.

This chain joins TRBV7-4 and TRBJ1-5; D is undetermined. In germline, CDR1 is SGHVT, CDR2 SQSDAQ. The CDR3 spans 21 residues. V dropped 2 bases and J dropped 0 bases, with 26 bases sitting between them. CDR3 sequence: CASSLLEGRAENTYSNQPQHF. CDR3 DNA sequence: TGTGCCAGCAGCTTATTAGAGGGAAGGGCGGAAAATACGTATAGCAATCAGCCCCAGCATTTT.

This CDR3 reads CASIMGIDQPQHF. In DNA, the CDR3 is TGTGCCAGCATAATGGGCATCGATCAGCCCCAGCATTTT. The chain combines TRBV2 with TRBJ1-5; D not resolved. The CDR3 is 13 amino acids. Trimming cost V 7 bases and J 5 bases, with 12 bases left between them. CDR1 SNHLY and CDR2 FYNNEI come from the germline V gene.

This sequence joins TRBV19 and TRBJ2-1, with 9 bases identical to TRBD2. The V gene's germline CDR1 is LNHDA and CDR2 SQIVND (reference sequence). This CDR3 has 17 residues. The V and J ends lost 1 base and 1 base, in that order; junction bases with no gene match: 5. The CDR3 sequence is CASSIVASGESYNEQFF. DNA for the CDR3: TGTGCCAGTAGTATAGTCGCTAGCGGGGAGTCCTACAATGAGCAGTTCTTC.

Here the CDR3 DNA reads TGTGCCACCAGCAGACGGCAGGGTCTTGGTGACGAGCAGTACTTC. Its protein product is CATSRRQGLGDEQYF. The chain links TRBV15 to TRBJ2-7, with a weak D call TRBD1 (5 bases). Germline V gene sequence: CDR1 LNHNV, CDR2 YYDKDF (reference sequence). Trimming shortened V by 2 bases and J by 5 bases, and 16 bases separated the two germline ends. This CDR3 has 15 residues.

The chain carries TRBV4-1 and TRBJ2-2; D is unresolved. There are 16 residues in the CDR3. Germline-derived CDR1 and CDR2 are MGHRA and YSYEKL. Trimming cost V 4 bases and J 5 bases, with 17 bases left between them. Here the CDR3 reads CASSPSGDVATGELFF. The DNA of the CDR3 is TGCGCCAGCAGCCCGAGTGGAGACGTCGCGACCGGGGAGCTGTTTTTT.

This clone was seen a few times. The chain joins TRBV4-3 to TRBJ2-1, with 13 nucleotides matching TRBD2. V trimming: 3 bases; J trimming: 2 bases; junction bases outside the gene matches: 7. Per germline, CDR1 LGHNA and CDR2 YSLEER. The CDR3 has 18 residues. The CDR3 DNA is TGCGCCAGCAGCCAGAGCGAGGGACTAGCGGGAACCTACAATGAGCAGTTCTTC. The encoded protein is CASSQSEGLAGTYNEQFF.

The rearrangement links TRBV5-1 to TRBJ1-4; 7 bases agree with TRBD1. The germline V gene encodes CDR1 SGHRS and CDR2 YFSETQ. The CDR3 extends over 13 amino acids. The J segment lost 10 bases and the V segment lost 0 bases, leaving 3 bases of the junction unmatched. CDR3 DNA: TGCGCCAGCAGCTTGGGACAGGGTACAAAACTGTTTTTT. Amino acid sequence: CASSLGQGTKLFF. The entire variable domain, with the rest obtained from reference TRBV5-1 and TRBJ1-4, is as follows: KAGVTQTPRYLIKTRGQQVTLSCSPISGHRSVSWYQQTPGQGLQFLFEYFSETQRNKGNFPGRFSGRQFSNSRSEMNVSTLELGDSALYLCASSLGQGTKLFFGSGTQLSVL.

V and J are TRBV19 and TRBJ1-2; D remains unclear. V lost 4 bases and J lost 4, with 16 bases in between. The CDR3 is 15 amino acids. CDR1 and CDR2 from the germline V gene are LNHDA and SQIVND (reference sequence). The CDR3 sequence: CASSTTGVGLYGYTF. The CDR3 DNA sequence: TGTGCCAGTAGTACCACCGGGGTAGGGCTCTATGGCTACACCTTC.

The J gene is TRBJ2-3, the V gene TRBV7-2; D is perhaps TRBD2 (6 bases). This CDR3 has 15 residues. CDR1 and CDR2 (germline): SGHTA, FQGNSA. Trimming removed 4 bases at V and 6 bases at J, with 17 bases between. The CDR3 loop is CASSSWDSALDTQYF. The CDR3 DNA is TGTGCCAGCAGCTCATGGGACTCCGCCCTGGATACGCAGTATTTT.

The rearrangement uses TRBV19 and TRBJ2-7; 9 bases are a match to TRBD2. With V trimmed by 5 bases and J by 5 bases, 7 bases remained unmatched. This CDR3 has 14 amino acids. Germline CDR1 is LNHDA and CDR2 is SQIVND (reference sequence). The CDR3 nucleotides read TGTGCCAGTAGTGTAGCGGGAGTTGGGAACGAGCAGTACTTC. The encoded protein is CASSVAGVGNEQYF.

The chain couples TRBV6-1 to TRBJ2-1, with TRBD2 matching over 7 bases. V dropped 7 bases and J dropped 8; count of bases not matched to a gene: 11. The CDR3 is made up of 14 amino acids. Germline V gene sequence: CDR1 MNHNS, CDR2 SASEGT. This chain's CDR3 is CASTPAGTADEQFF. The CDR3 DNA follows: TGTGCCAGCACCCCAGCGGGGACGGCCGATGAGCAGTTCTTC.

The DNA for the CDR3 is TGTGCCAGCGCCAGAACAGGGACGGTAAGCTCCTACGAGCAGTACTTC. It translates to CASARTGTVSSYEQYF. The chain joins TRBV7-2 to TRBJ2-7, with D maybe TRBD1 (6 bases). The CDR3 has 16 residues. The V end was cut by 8 bases, the J end by 0 bases, with 20 bases between. Germline V lookup: CDR1 SGHTA, CDR2 FQGNSA.